This TCR beta chain was sequenced in a study of graft-versus-host responses after intestinal transplantation. As for the study in general: Among the recipients, transplants were multivisceral, liver-intestinal, or isolated intestinal. After anti-thymocyte globulin induction, recipients took tacrolimus and steroids for three to four years.

Study-level results: Levels of circulating GvH clones at their peak were associated with early post-transplant HvG declines. Some GvH clones appeared in ileal mucosa or blood before recipient bone marrow.

Trimming shortened V by 3 bases and J by 2 bases, and 4 bases separated the two germline ends. The CDR3 runs 11 residues. CDR1 is GTSNPN, CDR2 SVGIG, per germline (reference sequence). In this sample, this clone turned up once. As yet, its antigen is unknown. TCRdb's copy holds only in-frame clones and misses some; the assay was immunoSEQ multiplex PCR. Of about 100,000 clones listed, 87% are singletons. Source: unstimulated CD4+ T cells sorted from spleen or lymph node cells, taken before transplant. The clonotype comes from a human donor who was the organ donor for an intestinal transplant. The V gene is TRBV30, the J gene TRBJ1-1; no clear D. The CDR3 bases are TGTGCCTGGAGCCTAAACACTGAAGCTTTCTTT. It yields the protein CAWSLNTEAFF.